Presented here are 22 T cell receptor beta chains from one specimen sequenced in a study of blood T cell repertoires in COVID-19. TCRdb's table, derived via immunoSEQ multiplex PCR, lists solely in-frame clones and lacks some. The data hold approximately 240,000 clones, with more than 60% observed a single time. Sequencing input: peripheral blood. The receptors shown here come from a woman aged 40-49 years with active or convalescent COVID-19.

The rearrangement joins TRBV11-3 to TRBJ2-3, with D maybe TRBD1 (6 bases). The ends were cut back, 5 bases at V and 3 bases at J, with 12 bases in the middle. CDR3 length: 14 amino acids. CDR1 is SGHNT and CDR2 is YENEEA in the germline V gene. Here the CDR3 DNA reads TGTGCCAGCAGCCCTAGCAGGGGAACAGATACGCAGTATTTT. Residues: CASSPSRGTDTQYF.

This chain connects TRBV10-2 to TRBJ2-1; D might be TRBD2 (5 bases). V was shortened by 2 bases and J by 7 bases, with 9 bases between the two germline ends. The CDR3 length is 13 residues. The germline V gene encodes CDR1 WSHSY and CDR2 SAAADI. CDR3 DNA sequence: TGCGCCAGCAGTGAGATCTCGGGAAATGAGCAGTTCTTC. Its protein product is CASSEISGNEQFF.

The V and J genes are TRBV7-3 and TRBJ2-7; D unclear. The V gene's germline CDR1 is SGHTA and CDR2 FQGTGA. The V gene lost 2 bases and the J gene lost 0 bases, with 8 bases spanning the gap. This CDR3 is 14 amino acids long. Here the CDR3 DNA reads TGTGCCAGCAGCTTATCCGGTAGCTCCTACGAGCAGTACTTC. It encodes CASSLSGSSYEQYF.

The J gene is TRBJ1-1, the V gene TRBV6-5; TRBD1 might be the D (6 bases). Germline lookup yields CDR1 MNHEY and CDR2 SVGAGI. The germline V and J ends were trimmed by 5 bases and 1 base, with 14 bases remaining between them. The length of the CDR3 is 15 residues. The CDR3 nucleotides read TGTGCCAGCAGTCACCCTGGACAGAGGAACACTGAAGCTTTCTTT. Translating gives CASSHPGQRNTEAFF.

The chain carries TRBV28 and TRBJ1-6; 7 bases align to TRBD1. The CDR3 contains 15 residues. In germline, CDR1 is MDHEN, CDR2 SYDVKM. The V segment lost 6 bases and the J segment 6 bases; nucleotides outside the gene matches: 8. The CDR3: CASSGQVYFNSPLHF. Here the CDR3 DNA reads TGTGCCAGCAGCGGACAGGTCTATTTTAATTCACCCCTCCACTTT. The full variable domain, rest sourced from reference TRBV28 and TRBJ1-6, is DVKVTQSSRYLVKRTGEKVFLECVQDMDHENMFWYRQDPGLGLRLIYFSYDVKMKEKGDIPEGYSVSREKKERFSLILESASTNQTSMYLCASSGQVYFNSPLHFGNGTRLTVT.

V usage is TRBV2 and J usage is TRBJ2-2; D gene unclear. CDR1 is SNHLY, CDR2 FYNNEI, per germline. The V gene lost 3 bases and the J gene lost 0 bases, with 14 bases spanning the gap. The CDR3 contains 17 residues. Here the CDR3 reads CASSDEASAANTGELFF. CDR3 DNA sequence: TGTGCCAGCAGTGATGAGGCGTCCGCCGCGAACACCGGGGAGCTGTTTTTT.

The rearrangement joins TRBV7-3 to TRBJ2-1; no firm D call. The germline CDR1 and CDR2 sequences are SGHTA and FQGTGA. The CDR3 is 13 residues long. Trimming took off 5 bases at V and 8 bases at J, with 13 bases between the two ends. The CDR3 loop reads CASSLPSSHEQFF. The CDR3 DNA follows: TGTGCCAGCAGCCTTCCCTCCTCTCATGAGCAGTTCTTC.

The chain has TRBV7-9 and TRBJ1-1, with TRBD1 identical over 8 bases. The CDR3 sequence is 16 residues long. With V trimmed by 1 base and J by 4 bases, 8 bases remained unmatched. The germline V gene has CDR1 SEHNR and CDR2 FQNEAQ (reference sequence). CDR3 bases: TGTGCCAGCAGCTTAGTGACAGGGGAAAGGCTCACTGAAGCTTTCTTT. Translated: CASSLVTGERLTEAFF. The full variable domain, completed using reference TRBV7-9 and TRBJ1-1, is DTGVSQNPRHKITKRGQNVTFRCDPISEHNRLYWYRQTLGQGPEFLTYFQNEAQLEKSRLLSDRFSAERPKGSFSTLEIQRTEQGDSAMYLCASSLVTGERLTEAFFGQGTRLTVV.

The chain couples TRBV6-5 to TRBJ1-1, with TRBD1 matching over 10 bases. V shed 10 bases, J shed 6 bases, and the junction held 8 bases outside the gene matches. This CDR3 spans 13 amino acids. Germline lookup yields CDR1 MNHEY and CDR2 SVGAGI. The CDR3 loop is CATLRDRGAEAFF. In nucleotides, the CDR3 is TGTGCCACCCTCCGGGACAGGGGCGCTGAAGCTTTCTTT.

The table lists this clone with a few counts. V is TRBV7-9 and J is TRBJ1-4, with D maybe TRBD1 (5 bases). Germline lookup yields CDR1 SEHNR and CDR2 FQNEAQ (reference sequence). The CDR3 extends over 15 amino acids. V lost 6 bases and J 7 bases, leaving 18 bases between the germline ends. CDR3 protein: CASRRQGNLGEKLFF. The CDR3 DNA is TGTGCCAGCAGAAGGCAGGGTAATCTGGGTGAAAAACTGTTTTTT.

The chain carries TRBV18 and TRBJ2-7, with 7 nucleotides matching TRBD1. Germline lookup yields CDR1 KGHSH and CDR2 LQKENI. The CDR3 sequence is 14 residues long. Germline trimming cut 3 bases from V and 6 bases from J; bases unmatched to any gene: 8. The CDR3 bases are TGTGCCAGCTCACCCGGCAGGGGGAGCGGCGAGCAGTACTTC. Its protein is CASSPGRGSGEQYF.

CDR3 in amino acids: CASSPDNAEAFF. The CDR3 DNA reads TGTGCCAGCAGTCCTGACAATGCTGAAGCTTTCTTT. The gene calls are TRBV6-5 and TRBJ1-1; D is ambiguous. The length of the CDR3 is 12 residues. The V gene lost 5 bases and the J gene lost 6 bases, with 10 bases spanning the gap. CDR1 and CDR2 from the germline V gene are MNHEY and SVGAGI.

The chain joins TRBV28 to TRBJ1-1, with D perhaps TRBD1 (5 bases). The CDR3 is 14 residues long. Germline assignment: CDR1 MDHEN and CDR2 SYDVKM. V lost 8 bases, J lost 1 base, and 14 bases lay in between. The CDR3 loop is CASVPLQGNTEAFF. In DNA, the CDR3 is TGTGCCAGCGTTCCTCTTCAGGGGAACACTGAAGCTTTCTTT. Drawing the rest from reference TRBV28 and TRBJ1-1, the complete variable domain is DVKVTQSSRYLVKRTGEKVFLECVQDMDHENMFWYRQDPGLGLRLIYFSYDVKMKEKGDIPEGYSVSREKKERFSLILESASTNQTSMYLCASVPLQGNTEAFFGQGTRLTVV.

The CDR3 region has the DNA TGTGCCTGGAGTGAAACAGGGGCCGCTGGAAACACCATATATTTT. It is translated as CAWSETGAAGNTIYF. The chain recombines TRBV30 with TRBJ1-3, with 7 bases aligning to TRBD1. CDR3 length: 15 amino acids. The V gene's germline CDR1 is GTSNPN and CDR2 SVGIG (reference sequence). V was pared by 1 base and J by 2 bases, with 5 bases of the junction left unmatched.

This chain connects TRBV30 to TRBJ2-2; D may be TRBD2 (5 bases). CDR3 length equals 14 residues. The V gene lost 4 bases and the J gene lost 0 bases, with 9 bases spanning the gap. Germline V lookup: CDR1 GTSNPN, CDR2 SVGIG (reference sequence). The CDR3 DNA reads as TGTGCCTGGAACAGCGGCACGAACACCGGGGAGCTGTTTTTT. Amino acids: CAWNSGTNTGELFF.

The CDR3 loop reads CASGGQLSGNTIYF. The CDR3 nucleotides read TGTGCCAGCGGGGGACAACTCTCTGGAAACACCATATATTTT. The chain uses TRBV28 and TRBJ1-3; D is possibly TRBD1 (6 bases). The germline CDR1 and CDR2 sequences are MDHEN and SYDVKM. This CDR3 region has 14 residues. V was shortened by 8 bases and J by 0 bases, with 11 bases between the two germline ends.

This clone was observed a few times. This chain links TRBV6-1 with TRBJ2-2, with D perhaps matching TRBD2 (5 bases). This CDR3 region has 13 residues. Germline CDR1 MNHNS, CDR2 SASEGT. V gave up 1 base and J gave up 7 bases, with 7 bases separating them. The CDR3 protein is CASSEGELGELFF. The CDR3 bases are TGTGCCAGCAGTGAAGGGGAGCTCGGGGAGCTGTTTTTT.

The rearrangement uses TRBV29-1 and TRBJ1-1; perhaps TRBD1 as D (5 bases). The CDR3 has 13 residues. Trimming stripped 4 bases from V and 4 bases from J, with 13 bases between. Germline V gene lookup returns CDR1 SQVTM and CDR2 ANQGSEA. The CDR3 DNA follows: TGCAGCGTTGTAGGGCAGGGCGGCACTGAAGCTTTCTTT. Encoded protein: CSVVGQGGTEAFF. Full variable domain (missing parts from reference TRBV29-1 and TRBJ1-1): SAVISQKPSRDICQRGTSLTIQCQVDSQVTMMFWYRQQPGQSLTLIATANQGSEATYESGFVIDKFPISRPNLTFSTLTVSNMSPEDSSIYLCSVVGQGGTEAFFGQGTRLTVV.

The gene calls are TRBV9 and TRBJ1-5; 10 bases are a match to TRBD1. The CDR3 is made up of 15 amino acids. V was pared by 3 bases and J by 4 bases, with 4 bases of the junction left unmatched. Germline CDR1 and CDR2: SGDLS and YYNGEE. CDR3 protein: CASSAGQGVNQPQHF. The CDR3 nucleotides read TGTGCCAGCAGCGCCGGACAGGGGGTAAATCAGCCCCAGCATTTT.

The rearrangement joins TRBV28 to TRBJ1-5; the match to TRBD1 covers 7 bases. In germline, CDR1 is MDHEN, CDR2 SYDVKM. Losses at the gene ends were 1 base for V and 4 bases for J; bases not matched to a gene: 4. This CDR3 has 15 residues. As DNA, the CDR3 is TGTGCCAGCAGTTTATTTGGGACAGATAATCAGCCCCAGCATTTT. Amino acid sequence: CASSLFGTDNQPQHF.

V is TRBV5-5 and J is TRBJ1-2, with 8 bases matching TRBD1. Germline trimming cut 0 bases from V and 6 bases from J; bases unmatched to any gene: 4. CDR3 length: 14 residues. Looked up from germline, CDR1 is SGHKS and CDR2 is YYEKEE (reference sequence). CDR3 coding DNA: TGTGCCAGCAGCTTGGGGTCAGGGGGCGATGGCTACACCTTC. It yields the protein CASSLGSGGDGYTF.

The rearrangement links TRBV11-2 to TRBJ2-3; tentatively, D is TRBD1 (5 bases). This CDR3 has 15 amino acids. Trimming left V 4 bases short and J 1 base short, with 12 bases between. From germline, CDR1 is SGHAT and CDR2 FQNNGV. CDR3 coding DNA: TGTGCCAGCAGCTACTCAGGGATGGGCACAGATACGCAGTATTTT. It encodes CASSYSGMGTDTQYF.